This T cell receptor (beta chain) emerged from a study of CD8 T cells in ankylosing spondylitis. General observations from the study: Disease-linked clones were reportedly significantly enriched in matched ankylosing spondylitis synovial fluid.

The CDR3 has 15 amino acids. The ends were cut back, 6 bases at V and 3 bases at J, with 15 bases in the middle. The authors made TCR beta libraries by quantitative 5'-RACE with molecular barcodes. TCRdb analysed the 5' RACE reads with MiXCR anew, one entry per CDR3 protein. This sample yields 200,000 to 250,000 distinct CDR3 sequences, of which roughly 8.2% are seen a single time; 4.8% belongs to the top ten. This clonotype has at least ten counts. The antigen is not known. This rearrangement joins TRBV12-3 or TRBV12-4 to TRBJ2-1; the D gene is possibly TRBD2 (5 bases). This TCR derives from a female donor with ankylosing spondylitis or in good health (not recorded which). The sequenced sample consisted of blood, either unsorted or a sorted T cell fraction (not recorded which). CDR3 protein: CASSTSRAGYNEQFF. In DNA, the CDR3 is TGTGCCAGCAGCACCAGTAGGGCGGGCTACAATGAGCAGTTCTTC.